This is a list of T cell receptor beta chains from one sample in a study of cytomegalovirus exposure and HLA in healthy donors. TCRdb's copy holds only in-frame clones and misses some; the assay was immunoSEQ multiplex PCR. Altogether about 160,000 clones are present, more than 75% being singletons, with the ten largest covering about 1.3%. The specimen sequenced was PBMCs. These receptor sequences come from a male donor in good health and CMV-seronegative. CDR3s include the opening cysteine and the closing phenylalanine or tryptophan. D genes are given only for firm matches. Rows give clone size only sometimes, using once, few, many, or a class for an expanded clone.

TRBJ1-2,.,TRBV19,.,CASSKQGYTF,TGTGCCAGTAGTAAACAGGGCTACACCTTC
TRBJ1-5,.,TRBV7-2,.,CASSTQGNQPQHF,TGTGCCAGCAGCACGCAGGGGAATCAGCCCCAGCATTTT
TRBJ1-1,few,TRBV7-9,.,CASSSGQSEAFF,TGTGCCAGCAGCTCGGGACAATCGGAGGCTTTCTTT
TRBJ2-7,once,TRBV27,TRBD2,CASSLEGTSGRTPYEQYF,TGTGCCAGCAGTTTAGAGGGGACTAGCGGGAGAACCCCATACGAGCAGTACTTC
TRBJ1-2,.,TRBV21-1,.,CASSFRLHTSNYGYTF,TGTGCCAGCAGCTTCCGACTTCACACCTCTAACTATGGCTACACCTTC
TRBJ2-1,.,TRBV30,TRBD2,CAWQGGSGYEQFF,TGTGCCTGGCAAGGCGGGAGCGGCTATGAGCAGTTCTTC
TRBJ1-1,.,TRBV5-1,.,CASSPQGNTEAFF,TGCGCCAGCAGCCCACAGGGGAACACTGAAGCTTTCTTT
TRBJ2-4,once,TRBV7-3,TRBD2,CASSLGVGGVDKNIQYF,TGTGCCAGCAGCTTAGGAGTCGGGGGGGTTGACAAAAACATTCAGTACTTC
TRBJ2-1,.,TRBV5-1,TRBD2,CASSLDRGVRNEQFF,TGCGCCAGCAGCTTGGATCGGGGGGTGCGGAATGAGCAGTTCTTC
TRBJ2-3,.,TRBV2,TRBD2,CASRTGTSGTTDTQYF,TGTGCCAGCAGGACGGGGACTAGCGGGACCACAGATACGCAGTATTTT
TRBJ2-5,.,TRBV27,.,CASSLSLYQETQYF,TGTGCCAGCAGTTTAAGCCTGTACCAAGAGACCCAGTACTTC
TRBJ1-1,.,TRBV6-1,TRBD1,CASSVQGAKDTEAFF,TGTGCCAGCAGTGTCCAGGGGGCTAAGGACACTGAAGCTTTCTTT
TRBJ1-5,.,TRBV19,.,CASSDPKIGGNQPQHF,TGTGCCAGTAGTGATCCGAAAATCGGGGGCAATCAGCCCCAGCATTTT
TRBJ2-2,.,TRBV27,TRBD1,CASSLWAGGYTGELFF,TGTGCCAGCAGTTTATGGGCAGGGGGTTACACCGGGGAGCTGTTTTTT